This T cell receptor beta chain was captured in a study of post-analysis software for immune sequencing data. General observations from the study: Higher frequency in patients than in controls was seen for about five TRBV segments, with TRBV5-6, TRBV5-1 and TRBV20-1 among them.

Germline loops: CDR1 SGHTA, CDR2 FQGNSA. Trimming pared 5 bases from V and 1 base from J, leaving 10 bases between. CDR3 length: 14 amino acids. Of note for this clonotype: Its specificity is not known.

TCR beta libraries were prepared from cDNA with unique molecular identifiers. TCRdb called the PCR reads again in MiXCR, with one record for every CDR3 protein. The sample holds a few hundred thousand distinct CDR3 sequences; 30% to 45% are singletons and the top ten take roughly an eighth. The chain links TRBV7-2 to TRBJ2-3, with unresolved D. The clonotype comes from a girl aged 5 to 17 with multiple sclerosis. The sample comprised blood. This CDR3 reads CASSVDQGTDTQYF. The CDR3 DNA reads TGTGCCAGCAGCGTAGATCAAGGCACAGATACGCAGTATTTT.